This TCR beta chain emerged from a study of T cell responses to AZD1222 COVID-19 vaccine. Study in general: Second doses at about 4 or about 12 weeks were pooled. Study-wide results and caveats: Spike-specific TCR depth and breadth grew after two AZD1222 doses. Researchers report vaccine-associated CD4 TCRs spanning spike, with dominance at 160-218 and 743-854. White British people made up most donors, females outnumbered males, and clonal diversity was possibly underestimated.

Comments on this clone: Its specificity is not known.

The table came from immunoSEQ multiplex PCR; TCRdb's copy has only in-frame clones and leaves some out. This table holds 130,000 or so clones, approximately 90% found once. Germline values: CDR1 MNHEY, CDR2 SVGEGT. With V trimmed by 0 bases and J by 1 base, 4 bases remained unmatched. The CDR3 has 16 amino acids. The origin of this receptor is an adult in good health. The J gene is TRBJ2-7, the V gene TRBV6-2 or TRBV6-3; 9 bases line up with TRBD1. Sequenced material: peripheral blood, taken on day 0 of AZD1222 vaccination. The CDR3 DNA follows: TGTGCCAGCAGTTACTCGTCCGGGACAGGGTCCTACGAGCAGTACTTC. Its protein is CASSYSSGTGSYEQYF.